The sequence of this T cell receptor (beta chain) was determined in a study of blood T cells in healthy people across ages. Overall study: Capturing about one barcoded beta molecule per two T cells was achieved by template switching. Study-wide results and limits: Per million T cells, the diversity of TCR beta decreased roughly linearly as age advanced.

Combining a sample-barcoded 5' primer with a J-beta primer mix, a second PCR ran for roughly 7 to 12 cycles. Every sample gave at least 2.5 million paired-end reads containing CDR3. TCRdb re-derived calls from the 5' RACE reads in MiXCR, one entry per CDR3 protein. The sample holds about 760,000 distinct CDR3 sequences, just over 55% seen once. Points on this clonotype: Its antigen is unidentified.

The total RNA that was extracted per sample amounted to at least 6 micrograms. Sequencing was carried out using blood. The receptor was isolated from a man in his forties in good health.

As DNA, the CDR3 is TGCAGCGTTATGGGGAGCGGGAGTGAGACCCAGTACTTC. Its protein is CSVMGSGSETQYF. The genes are TRBV29-1 and TRBJ2-7; 8 nucleotides line up with TRBD2. The better agreement between TRBJ2-5 and the DNA end casts doubt on the J call. CDR3 length equals 13 residues. Germline V gene sequence: CDR1 SQVTM, CDR2 ANQGSEA.